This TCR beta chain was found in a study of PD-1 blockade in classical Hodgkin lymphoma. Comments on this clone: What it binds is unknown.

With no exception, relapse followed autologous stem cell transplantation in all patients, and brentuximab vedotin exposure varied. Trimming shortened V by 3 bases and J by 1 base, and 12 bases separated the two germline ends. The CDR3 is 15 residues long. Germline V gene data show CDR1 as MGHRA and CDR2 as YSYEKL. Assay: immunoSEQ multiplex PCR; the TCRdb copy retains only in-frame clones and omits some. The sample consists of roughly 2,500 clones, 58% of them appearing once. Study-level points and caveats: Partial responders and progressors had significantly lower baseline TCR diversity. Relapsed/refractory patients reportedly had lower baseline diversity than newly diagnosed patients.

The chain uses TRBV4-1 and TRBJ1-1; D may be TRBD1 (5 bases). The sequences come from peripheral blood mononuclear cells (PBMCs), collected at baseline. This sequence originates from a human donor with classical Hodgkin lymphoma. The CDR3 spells CASSHRREGNTEAFF. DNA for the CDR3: TGCGCCAGCAGCCACCGCAGGGAAGGGAACACTGAAGCTTTCTTT.